The 30 T cell receptor beta chains below all came from one sample that was sequenced in a study of beta chain features in type 1 diabetes. Whole-study findings and limits: Significant though moderate, a shortening of TCRB CDR3s appeared in all four CD4+ subsets of Type 1 diabetes patients.

Expressed TCRB transcripts were sequenced because the isolated RNA had all been reverse transcribed beforehand. Clones were sequenced by immunoSEQ multiplex PCR, and TCRdb holds only the in-frame ones, with some missing. This sample has over 150,000 clones, with less than 10% found just once. No antigen has been assigned to these receptors. Sequencing used central memory CD4+ T cells from blood. The receptors were gathered from a man between 18 and 35 years old with type 1 diabetes.

The chain combines TRBV28 with TRBJ2-7; TRBD2 might be the D (7 bases). Germline-derived CDR1 and CDR2 are MDHEN and SYDVKM. This CDR3 region has 14 residues. V lost 6 bases and J lost 3, with 15 bases in between. CDR3 nucleotides: TGTGCCAGCAGATCCGGGGGGCGCGGCTACGAGCAGTACTTC. This sequence encodes CASRSGGRGYEQYF.

A few counts support this clone. The chain carries TRBV19 and TRBJ2-2; TRBD1 agrees at 9 bases. V lost 8 bases and J lost 5; bases outside the gene matches: 9. CDR1 LNHDA and CDR2 SQIVND come from the germline V gene (reference sequence). The CDR3 length is 15 residues. CDR3 amino acids: CASVPGQGWTGELFF. CDR3 coding DNA: TGTGCCAGTGTGCCGGGACAGGGTTGGACCGGGGAGCTGTTTTTT.

This clone occurred a few times. Within the sample, other DNA sequences also encode this same CDR3. The V call is TRBV18, the J call TRBJ1-1; 7 bases are a match to TRBD1. The CDR3 sequence is 13 residues long. The V gene's germline CDR1 is KGHSH and CDR2 LQKENI. With 4 bases clipped from V and 3 bases from J, the junction kept 2 bases outside the gene matches. In DNA form, the CDR3 reads TGTGCCAGCTCACAGGGGGCGGACACTGAAGCTTTCTTT. Its protein product is CASSQGADTEAFF. Looking up the rest from reference TRBV18 and TRBJ1-1 gives the full variable domain: NAGVMQNPRHLVRRRGQEARLRCSPMKGHSHVYWYRQLPEEGLKFMVYLQKENIIDESGMPKERFSAEFPKEGPSILRIQQVVRGDSAAYFCASSQGADTEAFFGQGTRLTVV.

In this sample, this clone turned up a few times. The genes are TRBV19 and TRBJ2-5; D might be TRBD2 (6 bases). CDR3 length: 15 amino acids. Trimming cost V 5 bases and J 5 bases, with 18 bases left between them. The germline CDR1 and CDR2 sequences are LNHDA and SQIVND (reference sequence). The chain's CDR3 is CASSPGTDNWETQYF. The CDR3 DNA reads as TGTGCCAGTAGTCCTGGGACTGATAACTGGGAGACCCAGTACTTC.

The V and J genes are TRBV7-2 and TRBJ2-3; D may be TRBD2 (6 bases). Between the trimmed V and J ends, which lost 5 bases and 3 bases, there was a span of 18 bases. This CDR3 is 16 amino acids long. Per the germline V gene, CDR1 is SGHTA and CDR2 is FQGNSA. CDR3 sequence: CASSPAGRGRTDTQYF. The DNA for the CDR3 is TGTGCCAGCAGCCCCGCGGGGCGGGGTCGAACAGATACGCAGTATTTT.

This clone has just a few counts. The CDR3 protein is CAISDPRDTIYF. CDR3 DNA: TGTGCCATCAGTGACCCGCGGGACACCATATATTTT. This chain uses TRBV10-3 with TRBJ1-3; D is undetermined. Germline-derived CDR1 and CDR2 are ENHRY and SYGVKD. This CDR3 contains 12 residues. Trimming pared 3 bases from V and 8 bases from J, leaving 8 bases between.

This clone turned up a few times. The V gene is TRBV5-8, the J gene TRBJ1-2; possibly TRBD1 for D (6 bases). CDR1 is SGHTS, CDR2 YDEGEE, per germline. The V gene lost 2 bases and the J gene lost 3 bases, with 11 bases spanning the gap. CDR3 length: 14 residues. The DNA for the CDR3 is TGTGCCAGCAGCTTCACAGGGAGGGACTATGGCTACACCTTC. Translation: CASSFTGRDYGYTF. Based on the CDR3 plus reference TRBV5-8 and TRBJ1-2, the full variable domain is EAGVTQSPTHLIKTRGQQATLRCSPISGHTSVYWYQQALGLGLQFLLWYDEGEERNRGNFPPRFSGRQFPNYSSELNVNALELEDSALYLCASSFTGRDYGYTFGSGTRLTVV.

This chain connects TRBV7-2 to TRBJ2-7, with a weak D call TRBD1 (5 bases). V dropped 5 bases and J dropped 11 bases, with 19 bases sitting between them. Germline lookup yields CDR1 SGHTA and CDR2 FQGNSA. This CDR3 is 13 amino acids long. The CDR3 protein is CASSRGQEREEYF. The CDR3 DNA sequence: TGTGCCAGCAGCCGCGGACAAGAACGCGAAGAGTACTTC. Based on the CDR3 plus reference TRBV7-2 and TRBJ2-7, the full variable domain is GAGVSQSPSNKVTEKGKDVELRCDPISGHTALYWYRQSLGQGLEFLIYFQGNSAPDKSGLPSDRFSAERTGGSVSTLTIQRTQQEDSAVYLCASSRGQEREEYFGPGTRLTVT.

This clone was seen a few times. The V gene is TRBV5-1, the J gene TRBJ2-1; 7 bases are a match to TRBD2. Looked up from germline, CDR1 is SGHRS and CDR2 is YFSETQ. J lost 4 bases, V lost 0 bases, and 10 bases had no gene match. This CDR3 contains 17 residues. In nucleotides, the CDR3 is TGCGCCAGCAGCTTGGTTTGGGGGGAGGGAGTTTACAATGAGCAGTTCTTC. This translates into CASSLVWGEGVYNEQFF.

The CDR3 spells CATSAGTSGIYEQYF. The CDR3 region has the DNA TGTGCCACCAGCGCCGGGACTAGCGGAATCTACGAGCAGTACTTC. The chain is built from TRBV15 and TRBJ2-7, with 11 positions matching TRBD2. This CDR3 region has 15 residues. The V gene end was trimmed by 5 bases and the J gene end by 3 bases; junction bases not matched to a gene: 6. Germline CDR1 and CDR2: LNHNV and YYDKDF (reference sequence).

This clone was detected only a few times. The chain uses TRBV27 and TRBJ2-7, with 7 nucleotides matching TRBD2. With 4 bases clipped from V and 3 bases from J, the junction kept 3 bases outside the gene matches. The CDR3 extends over 13 amino acids. Germline CDR1 and CDR2: MNHEY and SMNVEV (reference sequence). CDR3 residues: CASSSWEGYEQYF. CDR3 nucleotide sequence: TGTGCCAGCAGTTCGTGGGAGGGCTACGAGCAGTACTTC.

Only a few counts were recorded for this clone. This chain links TRBV5-1 with TRBJ2-2; possible D gene TRBD1, 6 bases. CDR3 length: 14 amino acids. Germline V gene sequence: CDR1 SGHRS, CDR2 YFSETQ. Trimming pared 6 bases from V and 3 bases from J, leaving 12 bases between. The CDR3 region has the DNA TGCGCCAGCAATGACAGGACTGACACCGGGGAGCTGTTTTTT. As protein: CASNDRTDTGELFF.

There are a few counts of this clone. The germline gene is not matched at one end of the junction; a read error may be the cause. V usage is TRBV7-2 and J usage is TRBJ2-5; 9 bases line up with TRBD2. The CDR3 contains 15 residues. Germline V gives CDR1 SGHTA, CDR2 FQGNSA. CDR3 region: CASSLAGRQSWTQYF. The CDR3 bases are TGTGCCAGCAGCCTAGCGGGGCGCCAATCGTGGACCCAGTACTTC.

J is TRBJ1-2 and V is TRBV28, with a possible D match to TRBD1 (5 bases). CDR3 length equals 14 residues. In germline, CDR1 is MDHEN, CDR2 SYDVKM. V was pared by 2 bases and J by 0 bases, with 7 bases between. CDR3 DNA: TGTGCCAGCAGTTTACAGGGCGCTAACTATGGCTACACCTTC. Translated, it gives CASSLQGANYGYTF.

This clone turned up a few times. The chain recombines TRBV27 with TRBJ2-7, with TRBD1 matching 10 bases. Per germline, CDR1 MNHEY and CDR2 SMNVEV (reference sequence). The V gene end was trimmed by 6 bases and the J gene end by 5 bases; junction bases not matched to a gene: 4. The CDR3 runs to 13 residues. The CDR3 DNA is TGTGCCAGCAGGCGACAGGGGGCAGACGAGCAGTACTTC. Protein product: CASRRQGADEQYF.

This chain connects TRBV7-2 to TRBJ2-7, with TRBD1 identical over 7 bases. The V segment lost 5 bases and the J segment 6 bases; nucleotides outside the gene matches: 4. From germline, CDR1 is SGHTA and CDR2 FQGNSA. The CDR3 extends over 12 amino acids. CDR3 in amino acids: CASSRDRAEQYF. The CDR3 bases are TGTGCCAGCAGCCGGGACAGAGCCGAGCAGTACTTC.

The chain joins TRBV30 to TRBJ1-1, with D unresolved. Germline V gene data show CDR1 as GTSNPN and CDR2 as SVGIG (reference sequence). The CDR3 consists of 13 residues. Trimming removed 6 bases at V and 2 bases at J, with 13 bases between. CDR3 sequence reads: CACPTASNTEAFF. CDR3 DNA: TGTGCCTGTCCCACAGCTTCAAACACTGAAGCTTTCTTT.

This rearrangement joins TRBV28 to TRBJ2-1; TRBD1 might be the D (5 bases). CDR3 size: 14 residues. Germline CDR1 MDHEN, CDR2 SYDVKM. V lost 10 bases to trimming and J lost 12 bases, with 25 bases between them. The CDR3 nucleotides are TGTGCCACCATCTCGACAGCGTTAGCATCGGGGCAGTTCTTC. Translating it yields CATISTALASGQFF.

This clone was counted between two and nine times. The rearrangement uses TRBV28 and TRBJ2-2, with D maybe TRBD2 (7 bases). The germline V and J ends were trimmed by 7 bases and 4 bases, with 13 bases remaining between them. The CDR3 length is 14 residues. Germline V lookup: CDR1 MDHEN, CDR2 SYDVKM. CDR3 protein: CASMVGGRTGELFF. The DNA of the CDR3 is TGTGCCAGCATGGTCGGGGGGCGCACCGGGGAGCTGTTTTTT. Together with reference TRBV28 and TRBJ2-2, the CDR3 gives the full variable domain: DVKVTQSSRYLVKRTGEKVFLECVQDMDHENMFWYRQDPGLGLRLIYFSYDVKMKEKGDIPEGYSVSREKKERFSLILESASTNQTSMYLCASMVGGRTGELFFGEGSRLTVL.

This clone was detected only a few times. This chain connects TRBV4-1 to TRBJ1-6, with D perhaps matching TRBD1 (5 bases). Deletions cut 0 bases from V and 7 bases from J, with 10 bases between. This CDR3 is 15 amino acids long. Germline-derived CDR1 and CDR2 are MGHRA and YSYEKL. The CDR3 DNA follows: TGCGCCAGCAGCCAAGAACCGGGGGGGAATTCACCCCTCCACTTT. It encodes CASSQEPGGNSPLHF.

The genes are TRBV5-1 and TRBJ2-5, with D tentatively TRBD1 (5 bases). V lost 0 bases, J lost 1 base, and 7 bases lay in between. CDR1 and CDR2 from the germline V gene are SGHRS and YFSETQ. The CDR3 totals 14 residues. The CDR3 coding sequence is TGCGCCAGCAGCTTGGCCGACAGCCAAGAGACCCAGTACTTC. This encodes CASSLADSQETQYF. The entire variable domain, with the rest obtained from reference TRBV5-1 and TRBJ2-5, is as follows: KAGVTQTPRYLIKTRGQQVTLSCSPISGHRSVSWYQQTPGQGLQFLFEYFSETQRNKGNFPGRFSGRQFSNSRSEMNVSTLELGDSALYLCASSLADSQETQYFGPGTRLLVL.

This sequence joins TRBV5-4 and TRBJ2-7; 11 bases align to TRBD2. This CDR3 is 16 amino acids long. Germline loops: CDR1 SGHNT, CDR2 YYREEE (reference sequence). J gave up 0 bases and V 0 bases, and 2 bases lay outside the gene matches. The CDR3 DNA reads as TGTGCCAGCAGCTTGGGGGGGACTAGCGGCTCCTACGAGCAGTACTTC. This gives the protein CASSLGGTSGSYEQYF. The full variable domain, its missing parts supplied by reference TRBV5-4 and TRBJ2-7, is ETGVTQSPTHLIKTRGQQVTLRCSSQSGHNTVSWYQQALGQGPQFIFQYYREEENGRGNFPPRFSGLQFPNYSSELNVNALELDDSALYLCASSLGGTSGSYEQYFGPGTRLTVT.

This clone has a handful of counts. V and J are TRBV18 and TRBJ1-1; TRBD1 aligns across 7 bases. The CDR3 is 14 residues long. The germline V gene has CDR1 KGHSH and CDR2 LQKENI. With V trimmed by 3 bases and J by 1 base, 2 bases remained unmatched. This CDR3 reads CASSPGQTNTEAFF. In nucleotides, the CDR3 is TGTGCCAGCTCACCGGGACAGACGAACACTGAAGCTTTCTTT.

Many counts were recorded for this clone. The chain is built from TRBV29-1 and TRBJ2-7, with 7 bases lining up with TRBD2. Germline V gene lookup returns CDR1 SQVTM and CDR2 ANQGSEA. The CDR3 spans 13 residues. V was clipped by 4 bases and J by 3 bases; unmatched bases: 6. For the CDR3, the DNA is TGCAGCGTTGTAGCGGGCTGGAACTACGAGCAGTACTTC. Its protein is CSVVAGWNYEQYF.

This clone was seen a few times. V usage is TRBV30 and J usage is TRBJ2-7; no clear D. Germline V lookup: CDR1 GTSNPN, CDR2 SVGIG (reference sequence). The length of the CDR3 is 12 residues. The V end lost 2 bases, the J end lost 0 bases, and 5 bases lay between the germline ends. The CDR3 region is CAWSWSSYEQYF. CDR3 nucleotides: TGTGCCTGGAGTTGGAGCTCCTACGAGCAGTACTTC.

This clone was found a few times. Other DNA sequences within the sample encode an identical CDR3. V is TRBV28 and J is TRBJ2-1, with 11 bases aligning to TRBD2. The CDR3 contains 16 residues. From germline, CDR1 is MDHEN and CDR2 SYDVKM. The ends lost 1 base at V and 4 bases at J; junction bases unmatched: 3. The chain's CDR3 is CASSLYRTSGYNEQFF. The CDR3 bases are TGTGCCAGCAGTTTATATAGGACTAGCGGGTACAATGAGCAGTTCTTC.

V gene TRBV4-3 combines with J gene TRBJ1-5; the match to TRBD1 covers 9 bases. V lost 0 bases, J lost 5 bases, and 5 bases stayed unmatched. Germline V gives CDR1 LGHNA, CDR2 YSLEER. There are 16 residues in the CDR3. As DNA, the CDR3 is TGCGCCAGCAGCCAAGACCTGGACAGGGGCGATCAGCCCCAGCATTTT. Protein: CASSQDLDRGDQPQHF.

This clone was picked up a small number of times. The genes are TRBV28 and TRBJ2-7; D not resolved. The CDR3 totals 14 residues. Germline loops: CDR1 MDHEN, CDR2 SYDVKM. The V gene lost 2 bases and the J gene lost 2 bases, with 10 bases spanning the gap. Here the CDR3 reads CASSLGSQTYEQYF. The DNA of the CDR3 is TGTGCCAGCAGTTTAGGTTCCCAGACCTACGAGCAGTACTTC.

This clone was seen only a few times. Different DNA sequences within this sample yield the same CDR3. The gene calls are TRBV15 and TRBJ2-3; possible D gene TRBD1, 5 bases. The CDR3 loop spans 16 amino acids. The V end was cut by 0 bases, the J end by 2 bases, with 12 bases between. CDR1 and CDR2 from the germline V gene are LNHNV and YYDKDF (reference sequence). The CDR3 bases are TGTGCCACCAGCAGAGATGGGGCAGGGTACACAGATACGCAGTATTTT. This translates into CATSRDGAGYTDTQYF. Full variable domain (rest looked up from reference TRBV15 and TRBJ2-3): DAMVIQNPRYQVTQFGKPVTLSCSQTLNHNVMYWYQQKSSQAPKLLFHYYDKDFNNEADTPDNFQSRRPNTSFCFLDIRSPGLGDTAMYLCATSRDGAGYTDTQYFGPGTRLTVL.

V gene TRBV28 combines with J gene TRBJ2-1; 7 bases align to TRBD2. The CDR3 spans 14 residues. Germline-derived CDR1 and CDR2 are MDHEN and SYDVKM. V lost 4 bases to trimming and J lost 2 bases; unmatched junction nucleotides: 2. The CDR3 sequence: CASSSLAAYNEQFF. DNA of the CDR3: TGTGCCAGCAGTTCGCTAGCGGCCTACAATGAGCAGTTCTTC.